Given below is one T cell receptor (beta chain) in context. This clonotype was seen at least ten times. No antigen is known for it. Base qualities are missing; no much larger clone stands one base away. Relative to germline, V is missing 4 bases and J is missing 5 bases, with 3 bases of the junction outside any gene match. The germline V gene encodes CDR1 MGHDK and CDR2 SYGVNS. The CDR3 spans 14 residues, from the cysteine through the phenylalanine. Of the read, only the CDR3 DNA is kept; its 42 bases are in frame from base 1. The sample was run on an Illumina NovaSeq 6000. TCR cDNA was synthesized by 5'RACE template switching, which introduced a universal primer site and unique molecular identifiers. Priming of cDNA synthesis was performed from both the TCR alpha and TCR beta constant segments. Library amplification used two PCR steps, and the second PCR step added sample barcodes and sequencing adapters. Sequencing of libraries was performed on Illumina HiSeq 2500 (2x100 bp) or NovaSeq (2x150 bp). From the authors' description of their analysis: MIGEC was used to demultiplex reads and collapse the reads into UMI consensus sequences, and MiXCR was used for V(D)J alignment. Vaccine-responding clonotypes were defined with edgeR using replicate PBMC samples, requiring FDR below 0.01 and a log2 fold change above 5 up to day 15. Each bulk clonotype received a CD4 or CD8 identity based on whether the sequenced CD4 or CD8 repertoire contained that clonotype at higher abundance. Starting from the raw public reads, TCRdb applied fastp trimming at Q25, assembled clones with MiXCR and retained in-frame beta chains. Here each entry gathers all rows of one CDR3 protein and keeps the most common genes and DNA. The V and J calls, along with clone size, are taken from TCRdb and not from the paper's own processing. The sample table lists fewer than 350,000 distinct CDR3 sequences, around 3.9% of them with a count of one. The ten largest clones capture around 24% of the sample.

This entry belongs to a study of T cells after yellow fever vaccination (dated by TCRdb to the late 2010s). In the study overall: The SMART-Seq v4 Ultra Low Input RNA kit was used to prepare libraries from fractions with low cell numbers. Bulk PBMC replicates and cell subsets were isolated from blood drawn at multiple timepoints before and after both primary and secondary immunization. Two healthy male donors made up the cohort, one aged 18 to 30 years and the other aged 30 to 40 years. To track T-cell clones before and after primary and booster YFV17D yellow fever vaccination, bulk TCR alpha and beta repertoires were sequenced longitudinally.

The sample's treatment or condition, from its label and the paper: live attenuated yellow fever vaccine strain. Two biological replicates of bulk PBMCs were collected at each blood-draw timepoint. PBMCs were isolated from peripheral blood using a standard Ficoll-Paque protocol. RNA was extracted with TriZol from bulk PBMCs, CD4 and CD8 fractions, and dextramer-positive and dextramer-negative fractions. The study at large found these results: Most clones expanded after primary vaccination were re-detected after the booster (almost 98% of CD4 and around 88% of CD8), suggesting broad memory maintenance. Only two donors were included in the study, so the extent to which the findings can be generalized is limited. A small share of clonotypes occurred in both CD4 and CD8 compartments, likely arising from convergent recombination. The secondary T-cell response was found to be weaker but faster than the primary response, with a peak reached on day 5 rather than on day 15. FACS-sorted repertoires could contain abundant contaminating clonotypes from the bulk population, so computational filtering was required.

This sequence originates from a man aged 18 to 35 who received the YFV17D yellow fever vaccine. The specimen was PBMCs, collected on the day of the yellow fever booster vaccination. The sequence joins TRBV25-1 to TRBJ2-5, with TRBD2 identical over 11 junction bases. The sequenced DNA: TGTGCCAGCAGTGCTCCTAGCGGGGGGGAGACCCAGTACTTC. Translated, it gives CASSAPSGGETQYF.